This T cell receptor (beta chain) was obtained from a study of T cell responses to AZD1222 COVID-19 vaccine. General study results and limits: Sampled repertoires all dated from after the peak T cell response. Compared with day 0, the breadth and depth of the Spike-specific TCR repertoire rose significantly after two doses of AZD1222. Clonal diversity was possibly underestimated; the donors were predominantly white British and more often female.

This table comes from immunoSEQ multiplex PCR, and its TCRdb copy is limited to in-frame clones, with some not included. Counted here are more than 85,000 clones, roughly four fifths occurring once; the ten biggest clones make up 4.6%. CDR1 is MNHEY, CDR2 SVGAGI, per germline. The germline V and J ends were trimmed by 6 bases and 7 bases, with 15 bases remaining between them. The CDR3 contains 13 residues. In this sample, this clone turned up a few times. Its antigen is unidentified. The chain has TRBV6-5 and TRBJ1-2; D ambiguous. The input for sequencing was peripheral blood, taken on day 0 of AZD1222 vaccination. The origin of this receptor is an adult in good health. The CDR3 loop is CASSLFRTSGYTF. The CDR3 coding sequence is TGTGCCAGCAGCCTATTCAGGACGTCTGGCTACACCTTC.